This entry describes one TCR beta chain. The antigen is not known. CDR3 length: 13 residues. CDR1 is DFQATT, CDR2 SNEGSKA, per germline (reference sequence). The germline V and J ends were trimmed by 8 bases and 6 bases, with 19 bases remaining between them. This entry comes from a study of Graves' ophthalmopathy and Graves' hyperthyroidism. Findings and limits, study-wide: The study's model predicted ophthalmopathy progression at about 64% sensitivity and around 75% specificity.

For repertoire sequencing, the TCR beta CDR3 regions were amplified from RNA transcripts. HTBI-primed first-round RT-PCR preceded second-round multiplex PCR. Each CDR3 protein is one row after TCRdb ran MiXCR on the multiplex PCR reads. Seen here are some 750,000 distinct CDR3 sequences, 40% observed once, and the top ten hold 44%. The receptor's source is an adult man with Graves' ophthalmopathy. The V and J genes are TRBV20-1 and TRBJ1-2; D possibly corresponds to TRBD1 (5 bases). Sequences were obtained from peripheral blood. The CDR3 DNA reads TGCAGTTTAGGTTTGCAGGGAGTCGATGGCTACACCTTC. It encodes CSLGLQGVDGYTF.